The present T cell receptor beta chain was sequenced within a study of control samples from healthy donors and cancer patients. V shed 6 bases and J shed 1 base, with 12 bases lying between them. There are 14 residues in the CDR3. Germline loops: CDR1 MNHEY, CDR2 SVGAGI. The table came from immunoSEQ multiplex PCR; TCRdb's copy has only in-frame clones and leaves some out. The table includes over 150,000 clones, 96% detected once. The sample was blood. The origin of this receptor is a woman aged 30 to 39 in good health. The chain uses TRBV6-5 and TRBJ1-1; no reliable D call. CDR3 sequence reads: CASRPSATNTEAFF. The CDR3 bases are TGTGCCAGCAGGCCCAGTGCCACGAACACTGAAGCTTTCTTT.